The T cell receptor beta chain under discussion was sequenced for a study of T cell responses to AZD1222 COVID-19 vaccine. Overall study context: Second-dose intervals near 4 or 12 weeks were combined.

With respect to this clone: Its cognate antigen is unknown.

TCRdb keeps only in-frame clones here, not all; method: immunoSEQ multiplex PCR. The sample has under 200,000 clones, 80% to 95% seen once. The length of the CDR3 is 14 residues. Germline assignment: CDR1 DFQATT and CDR2 SNEGSKA (reference sequence). Losses at the gene ends were 3 bases for V and 7 bases for J; bases not matched to a gene: 9. Whole-study findings and limits: The study found Spike-specific TCR breadth and depth rose after two AZD1222 doses. Repertoire sampling occurred only after the peak T cell response. At baseline, just six AZD1222 recipients tested seropositive.

The sequence came from an adult in good health. The chain uses TRBV20-1 and TRBJ2-1; 7 bases are shared with TRBD2. Specimen: peripheral blood, collected on day 0 of AZD1222 vaccination. The DNA of the CDR3 is TGCAGTGCTAGTCTGGCGGGGGTAACGAATGAGCAGTTCTTC. Translating it yields CSASLAGVTNEQFF.